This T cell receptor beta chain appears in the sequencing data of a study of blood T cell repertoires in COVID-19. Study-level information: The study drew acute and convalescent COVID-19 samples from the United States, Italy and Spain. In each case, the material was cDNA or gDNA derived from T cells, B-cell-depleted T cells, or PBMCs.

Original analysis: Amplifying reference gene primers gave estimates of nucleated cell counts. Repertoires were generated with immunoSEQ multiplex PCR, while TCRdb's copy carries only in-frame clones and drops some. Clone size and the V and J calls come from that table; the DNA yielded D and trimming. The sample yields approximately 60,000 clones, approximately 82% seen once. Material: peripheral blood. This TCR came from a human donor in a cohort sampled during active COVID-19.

CDR3 DNA: TGTGCCAGCAGCCCTATGGGGACTAGCGGCTCCTACGAGCAGTACTTC. The encoded protein is CASSPMGTSGSYEQYF. The chain couples TRBV7-2 to TRBJ2-7; 11 positions agree with TRBD2. V lost 5 bases to trimming and J lost 0 bases; unmatched junction nucleotides: 6. The CDR3 runs to 16 residues. Germline CDR1 reads SGHTA; CDR2 reads FQGNSA. The variable domain in full, with the rest retrieved from reference TRBV7-2 and TRBJ2-7, is GAGVSQSPSNKVTEKGKDVELRCDPISGHTALYWYRQSLGQGLEFLIYFQGNSAPDKSGLPSDRFSAERTGGSVSTLTIQRTQQEDSAVYLCASSPMGTSGSYEQYFGPGTRLTVT.